The 29 T cell receptor beta chains below were found in one sample sequenced in a study of response to subunit inactivated influenza vaccine. TCRdb passed the RT-PCR reads through MiXCR, listing each CDR3 protein once. The sample has about 780,000 distinct CDR3 sequences; roughly 20% are singletons. Sample: PBMCs from blood, taken around 5 days after vaccination. These receptors came from a man in his fifties or sixties who received an inactivated influenza vaccine.

This clonotype came up a few times. The chain links TRBV6-4 to TRBJ2-1; TRBD2 agrees at 8 bases. The CDR3 covers 15 residues. Germline lookup yields CDR1 MRHNA and CDR2 SNTAGT. The V segment lost 6 bases and the J segment 6 bases; nucleotides outside the gene matches: 10. CDR3 region: CASSERGWAGNEQFF. The DNA of the CDR3 is TGTGCCAGCAGCGAGCGGGGGTGGGCGGGCAATGAGCAGTTCTTC.

This clonotype was seen at least ten times. The chain has TRBV11-2 and TRBJ2-3; D is ambiguous. This CDR3 is 14 amino acids long. Germline CDR1 reads SGHAT; CDR2 reads FQNNGV. The V end was cut by 0 bases, the J end by 3 bases, with 7 bases between. The CDR3 region is CASSLDQGTDTQYF. CDR3 coding DNA: TGTGCCAGCAGCTTAGATCAAGGGACAGATACGCAGTATTTT.

In its sample, this clonotype was seen a few times. V usage is TRBV20-1 and J usage is TRBJ2-7; 12 bases map to TRBD2. J gave up 4 bases and V 1 base, and 8 bases lay outside the gene matches. Germline loops: CDR1 DFQATT, CDR2 SNEGSKA (reference sequence). The CDR3 has 16 residues. In nucleotides, the CDR3 is TGCAGTGCTAGAGTCGGCGGGACTAGCGGGTTTTACGAGCAGTACTTC. The encoded protein is CSARVGGTSGFYEQYF.

This clonotype has a count of ten or more. This sequence joins TRBV10-3 and TRBJ2-7; maybe TRBD2 (5 bases). CDR1 and CDR2 (germline): ENHRY, SYGVKD. V was shortened by 8 bases and J by 0 bases, with 14 bases between the two germline ends. The CDR3 runs 14 residues. The CDR3 spells CAISERAGSYEQYF. CDR3 sequence (DNA): TGTGCCATCTCCGAACGCGCGGGCTCCTACGAGCAGTACTTC.

This clonotype was observed at least ten times. The J gene is TRBJ2-3, the V gene TRBV12-3 or TRBV12-4, with 7 bases matching TRBD2. This CDR3 is 13 amino acids long. J gave up 5 bases and V 4 bases, and 3 bases lay outside the gene matches. CDR3 loop: CASSSWGGDTQYF. CDR3 sequence (DNA): TGTGCCAGCAGTTCCTGGGGGGGAGATACGCAGTATTTT.

The J gene is TRBJ1-1, the V gene TRBV6-5; 12 bases map to TRBD1. Germline-derived CDR1 and CDR2 are MNHEY and SVGAGI. CDR3 length: 16 amino acids. Trimming removed 0 bases from V and 7 bases from J; junction bases left unmatched: 6. The CDR3, as DNA: TGTGCCAGCAGTTACTCGGGGACAGGGGGCTGGGGTGAAGCTTTCTTT. Translated, it gives CASSYSGTGGWGEAFF.

The chain couples TRBV10-3 to TRBJ2-1; D may be TRBD1 (6 bases). Germline assignment: CDR1 ENHRY and CDR2 SYGVKD. CDR3 length equals 15 residues. V was cut by 7 bases and J by 3 bases, with 16 bases left in between. This CDR3 is CAIKSHRDVYNEQFF. The CDR3 DNA is TGTGCCATCAAATCGCACAGGGACGTCTACAATGAGCAGTTCTTC.

This clonotype was seen many times. J is TRBJ2-3 and V is TRBV7-8; D perhaps matches TRBD1 (5 bases). CDR3 length equals 14 residues. The germline V gene encodes CDR1 SGHVS and CDR2 FQNEAQ. V dropped 7 bases and J dropped 2 bases, with 13 bases sitting between them. CDR3 DNA: TGTGCCAGCAAGTATGGGGCGACCACAGATACGCAGTATTTT. Translating it yields CASKYGATTDTQYF.

J is TRBJ2-1 and V is TRBV28; D might be TRBD1 (6 bases). The CDR3 length is 14 residues. Deletions cut 5 bases from V and 5 bases from J, with 13 bases between. CDR1 and CDR2 (germline): MDHEN, SYDVKM. The CDR3 sequence: CASSLGTIHNEQFF. The CDR3 DNA is TGTGCCAGCAGTCTCGGGACAATTCACAATGAGCAGTTCTTC. Full variable domain (missing parts from reference TRBV28 and TRBJ2-1): DVKVTQSSRYLVKRTGEKVFLECVQDMDHENMFWYRQDPGLGLRLIYFSYDVKMKEKGDIPEGYSVSREKKERFSLILESASTNQTSMYLCASSLGTIHNEQFFGPGTRLTVL.

The chain joins TRBV5-6 to TRBJ2-4; 9 nucleotides align to TRBD2. Germline V gene sequence: CDR1 SGHDT, CDR2 YYEEEE. V gave up 1 base and J gave up 7 bases; unmatched junction bases: 12. There are 17 residues in the CDR3. The CDR3 protein is CASSLLLLAGPSNIQYF. The CDR3 DNA reads TGTGCCAGCAGCTTGTTGTTGCTAGCGGGGCCTAGCAACATTCAGTACTTC.

The rearrangement links TRBV2 to TRBJ2-5; tentative D call: TRBD1 (6 bases). V lost 6 bases and J 6 bases, leaving 8 bases between the germline ends. Germline loops: CDR1 SNHLY, CDR2 FYNNEI. The CDR3 consists of 11 residues. Here the CDR3 DNA reads TGTGCCAGCAGAGGGACAAAGACCCAGTACTTC. This gives the protein CASRGTKTQYF.

This clonotype came up a few times. The chain joins TRBV6-2 or TRBV6-3 to TRBJ1-4; D is ambiguous. Trimming removed 7 bases at V and 8 bases at J, with 14 bases between. The CDR3 covers 13 residues. The germline CDR1 and CDR2 sequences are MNHEY and SVGEGT. The CDR3 DNA is TGTGCCAGCAATCAAGCCCGGACCGAAAAACTGTTTTTT. Its translation: CASNQARTEKLFF.

This rearrangement joins TRBV12-3 or TRBV12-4 to TRBJ2-1, with TRBD2 matching 11 bases. J lost 8 bases, V lost 2 bases, and 5 bases had no gene match. This CDR3 spans 15 amino acids. The CDR3 DNA follows: TGTGCCAGCAGTTTATTCGGGACTAGCGGATATGAGCAGTTCTTC. Amino acids: CASSLFGTSGYEQFF.

This clonotype has ten or more counts. The chain couples TRBV14 to TRBJ2-3; D possibly matches TRBD1 or TRBD2 (5 bases each). V was pared by 4 bases and J by 5 bases, with 16 bases between. CDR3 length: 15 amino acids. The germline V gene has CDR1 SGHDN and CDR2 FVKESK. CDR3 loop: CASSRGGAVGDTQYF. The CDR3 coding sequence is TGTGCCAGCAGCCGTGGGGGAGCGGTGGGAGATACGCAGTATTTT. Using reference TRBV14 and TRBJ2-3 for the parts outside the CDR3, the full variable domain is EAGVTQFPSHSVIEKGQTVTLRCDPISGHDNLYWYRRVMGKEIKFLLHFVKESKQDESGMPNNRFLAERTGGTYSTLKVQPAELEDSGVYFCASSRGGAVGDTQYFGPGTRLTVL.

This clonotype appeared a few times. The chain combines TRBV27 with TRBJ2-1; D gene unclear. The CDR3 has 13 amino acids. V was clipped by 3 bases and J by 8 bases, with 11 bases between them. CDR1 and CDR2 from the germline V gene are MNHEY and SMNVEV (reference sequence). The CDR3 region has the DNA TGTGCCAGCAGTTTTCAGATCACGCATGAGCAGTTCTTC. Protein: CASSFQITHEQFF.

The CDR3, as DNA: TGTGCCAGCAGCATATGGACAGGGACCTACGAGCAGTACTTC. Its protein product is CASSIWTGTYEQYF. The rearrangement joins TRBV7-2 to TRBJ2-7; 8 bases fit TRBD1. The V gene end was trimmed by 5 bases and the J gene end by 2 bases; junction bases not matched to a gene: 5. The CDR3 extends over 14 amino acids. From germline, CDR1 is SGHTA and CDR2 FQGNSA. Full variable domain (rest looked up from reference TRBV7-2 and TRBJ2-7): GAGVSQSPSNKVTEKGKDVELRCDPISGHTALYWYRQSLGQGLEFLIYFQGNSAPDKSGLPSDRFSAERTGGSVSTLTIQRTQQEDSAVYLCASSIWTGTYEQYFGPGTRLTVT.

In this sample, this clonotype turned up many times. This chain joins TRBV12-3 or TRBV12-4 and TRBJ2-2, with 8 bases that match TRBD1. This CDR3 has 16 amino acids. J gave up 4 bases and V 3 bases, and 7 bases lay outside the gene matches. The CDR3: CASSLYVTGATGELFF. CDR3 bases: TGTGCCAGCAGTTTGTACGTGACAGGGGCCACCGGGGAGCTGTTTTTT.

The chain joins TRBV20-1 to TRBJ2-3, with D perhaps matching TRBD2 (7 bases). The CDR3 contains 16 residues. Germline V gene data show CDR1 as DFQATT and CDR2 as SNEGSKA (reference sequence). The V end was cut by 6 bases, the J end by 2 bases, with 21 bases between. CDR3 bases: TGCAGTGCCCACGCGGGGGCCCGGATATCCACAGATACGCAGTATTTT. Translated, it gives CSAHAGARISTDTQYF.

This clonotype has just a few counts. V and J are TRBV5-1 and TRBJ1-4; TRBD1 is a possible D gene (5 bases). CDR3 length: 15 amino acids. The V end lost 4 bases, the J end lost 6 bases, and 16 bases lay between the germline ends. CDR1 SGHRS and CDR2 YFSETQ come from the germline V gene. The CDR3 DNA reads TGCGCCAGCAGCAGAAACGGACACGTTGATGAAAAACTGTTTTTT. It encodes CASSRNGHVDEKLFF.

Of note for this clonotype: Compared with germline, one end of the junction differs, possibly owing to a read error. This chain uses TRBV29-1 with TRBJ1-2; TRBD1 might be the D (5 bases). This CDR3 is built from 8 residues. The germline V gene encodes CDR1 SQVTM and CDR2 ANQGSEA. DNA for the CDR3: TGCAGCGTTGATGTGGGGCCCTTC. The encoded protein is CSVDVGPF.

This clonotype was seen many times. This chain connects TRBV4-2 to TRBJ1-2; D gene unclear. The germline V gene has CDR1 LGHNA and CDR2 YNFKEQ. V was cut by 1 base and J by 6 bases, with 18 bases left in between. The CDR3 extends over 16 amino acids. The DNA of the CDR3 is TGTGCCAGCAGCCAAGCTGGTCAGGTGACAAGGCATGGCTACACCTTC. Protein: CASSQAGQVTRHGYTF.

Only a few counts were recorded for this clonotype. The rearrangement joins TRBV6-1 to TRBJ2-4; 11 nucleotides line up with TRBD2. In germline, CDR1 is MNHNS, CDR2 SASEGT. The CDR3 consists of 16 residues. V shed 6 bases and J 9 bases; nucleotides not matched to a gene: 13. CDR3 DNA: TGTGCCAGCAGAATCCGTAGCGGGGGGGATTCTGGCATTCAGTACTTC. It encodes CASRIRSGGDSGIQYF.

The V gene is TRBV20-1, the J gene TRBJ1-1; D remains ambiguous. In germline, CDR1 is DFQATT, CDR2 SNEGSKA (reference sequence). V gave up 4 bases and J gave up 3 bases, with 3 bases separating them. CDR3 length: 10 amino acids. The CDR3 is CSAIDTEAFF. The CDR3 DNA reads as TGCAGTGCTATAGACACTGAAGCTTTCTTT.

This clonotype was picked up a small number of times. The chain carries TRBV10-3 and TRBJ2-3; possibly TRBD1 or TRBD2 for D (5 bases each). Trimming took off 6 bases at V and 3 bases at J, with 16 bases between the two ends. The V gene's germline CDR1 is ENHRY and CDR2 SYGVKD. The CDR3 length is 15 residues. CDR3 amino acids: CAIRMGPGRTDTQYF. The CDR3 nucleotides read TGTGCCATCAGGATGGGACCCGGTAGGACAGATACGCAGTATTTT.

This chain joins TRBV13 and TRBJ2-1; maybe TRBD2 (6 bases). This CDR3 contains 15 residues. V dropped 6 bases and J dropped 4 bases, with 16 bases sitting between them. Per the germline V gene, CDR1 is PRHDT and CDR2 is FYEKMQ (reference sequence). CDR3 sequence: CASRITSRSYNEQFF. CDR3 in DNA: TGTGCCAGCAGAATTACTAGCAGGTCTTACAATGAGCAGTTCTTC.

This clonotype was recorded a few times. The rearrangement links TRBV12-3 or TRBV12-4 to TRBJ2-3; D is unclear. V was clipped by 3 bases and J by 0 bases, with 10 bases between them. The length of the CDR3 is 15 residues. CDR3: CASSFASASTDTQYF. As DNA, the CDR3 is TGTGCCAGCAGTTTTGCCAGCGCCAGCACAGATACGCAGTATTTT.

This chain joins TRBV12-3 or TRBV12-4 and TRBJ2-2; 13 nucleotides agree with TRBD2. V lost 4 bases, J lost 6 bases, and 2 bases stayed unmatched. The CDR3 extends over 15 amino acids. For the CDR3, the DNA is TGTGCCAGCAGTTCACTAGCGGGAGGGCCCGGGGAGCTGTTTTTT. Its translation is CASSSLAGGPGELFF.

This clonotype was picked up a small number of times. This sequence joins TRBV24-1 and TRBJ2-7, with 8 bases identical to TRBD1. The CDR3 consists of 16 residues. Germline lookup yields CDR1 KGHDR and CDR2 SFDVKD. Germline trimming cut 2 bases from V and 0 bases from J; bases unmatched to any gene: 5. CDR3 sequence: CATSDSRDRFSYEQYF. CDR3 DNA: TGTGCCACCAGTGATTCCCGGGACAGGTTCTCCTACGAGCAGTACTTC.

This clonotype has just a few counts. The rearrangement links TRBV7-9 to TRBJ2-1; 9 nucleotides match TRBD2. From germline, CDR1 is SEHNR and CDR2 FQNEAQ (reference sequence). The CDR3 is made up of 14 amino acids. V shed 8 bases and J 16 bases; nucleotides not matched to a gene: 18. CDR3 nucleotides: TGTGCCAGCCCCCCCACCCTAGCGGGGTCCGCGGGTTTCTTC. Translation gives CASPPTLAGSAGFF.